This T cell receptor beta chain was captured in a study of CD8 T cells in ankylosing spondylitis. V was trimmed by 8 bases and J by 1 base, leaving 15 bases between them. The CDR3 loop spans 14 amino acids. The germline gives CDR1 MNHEY, CDR2 SMNVEV (reference sequence). MiXCR, applied by TCRdb to the 5' RACE reads, yields one record per CDR3 protein. The sample lists roughly 100,000 distinct CDR3 sequences, under 30% occurring once. The chain employs TRBV27 and TRBJ2-7; D is unresolved. This sequence was found in a male donor with ankylosing spondylitis. Sample: synovial fluid, either unsorted or a sorted T cell fraction (not recorded which). DNA of the CDR3: TGTGCCAGCGGGTCATGGCTAGGGTCCTACGAGCAGTACGTC. Translation gives CASGSWLGSYEQYV.